This TCR beta chain was documented in a study of regulatory T cells in long-lasting Graves disease. CDR3-region Arm-PCR and iRepertoire HTBI primers produced the TCR beta libraries. TCRdb re-called the multiplex PCR reads with MiXCR, one entry per CDR3 protein. The table has fewer than 650,000 distinct CDR3 sequences, 15% to 20% seen once. Indicated time point: newly diagnosed GD, antithyroid drugs for less than 3 months. From PBMCs, RNA was extracted and then used to make the TCR library. This clonotype showed up just a few times. CDR3 length equals 16 residues. Germline CDR1 and CDR2: MNHEY and SVGAGI. Trimming cost V 2 bases and J 5 bases, with 15 bases left between them. These data were also filed under a second study, of T cells in Graves' hyperthyroidism and ophthalmopathy. That paper notes: Recently diagnosed hyperthyroidism of less than 2 months' duration affected patients aged 18 to 65. The study excluded patients with uncontrolled infection, other autoimmune disease, pregnancy or lactation. HTBI primers were the set used in a first-round RT-PCR of the TCR CDR3.

The material was peripheral blood mononuclear cells (PBMCs), obtained at new diagnosis, from a patient treated with antithyroid drugs. The sequence derives from a man aged 18 to 29 with Graves disease. The rearrangement links TRBV6-5 to TRBJ1-4, with no clear D. As DNA, the CDR3 is TGTGCCAGCAGTTACCCGGAGCTGGGGAACAATGAAAAACTGTTTTTT. This encodes CASSYPELGNNEKLFF.